Presented here are 14 T cell receptor beta chains from one specimen sequenced in a study of shared clonotypes between healthy human individuals. Assay: immunoSEQ multiplex PCR; the TCRdb copy retains only in-frame clones and omits some. This table has approximately 500,000 clones, 70% to 80% appearing once. Sequenced: PBMCs. These receptors were taken from a woman in her forties in good health. Some clones in this sample may be carry-over from other donors' samples.

The chain carries TRBV7-2 and TRBJ2-3; the match to TRBD1 covers 8 bases. Germline assignment: CDR1 SGHTA and CDR2 FQGNSA. V trimming: 2 bases; J trimming: 7 bases; junction bases outside the gene matches: 8. This CDR3 has 15 residues. CDR3 nucleotides: TGTGCCAGCAGCTTAATTGTTGGGACAGGCAATACGCAGTATTTT. Translation: CASSLIVGTGNTQYF. The variable domain in full, with the rest retrieved from reference TRBV7-2 and TRBJ2-3, is GAGVSQSPSNKVTEKGKDVELRCDPISGHTALYWYRQSLGQGLEFLIYFQGNSAPDKSGLPSDRFSAERTGGSVSTLTIQRTQQEDSAVYLCASSLIVGTGNTQYFGPGTRLTVL.

The V and J genes are TRBV15 and TRBJ2-2; D gene uncertain. The V gene's germline CDR1 is LNHNV and CDR2 YYDKDF (reference sequence). Trimming pared 3 bases from V and 4 bases from J, leaving 9 bases between. This CDR3 comprises 14 residues. For the CDR3, the DNA is TGTGCCACCAGCAGGTCTAAAGGCACCGGGGAGCTGTTTTTT. It encodes CATSRSKGTGELFF.

This chain connects TRBV6-1 to TRBJ1-1; D is possibly TRBD1 (6 bases). The germline gives CDR1 MNHNS, CDR2 SASEGT. The CDR3 covers 13 residues. The germline V and J ends were trimmed by 3 bases and 8 bases, with 13 bases remaining between them. The DNA for the CDR3 is TGTGCCAGCAGTGACAGGGGTGTTGGGGAAGCTTTCTTT. Its translation is CASSDRGVGEAFF.

There are a few counts of this clone. V is TRBV9 and J is TRBJ2-3; 11 bases agree with TRBD2. Germline V gives CDR1 SGDLS, CDR2 YYNGEE. The CDR3 has 16 residues. V was clipped by 3 bases and J by 1 base; unmatched bases: 4. CDR3 DNA sequence: TGTGCCAGCAGCGGCTTAGCGGGAGGGGGCACAGATACGCAGTATTTT. This codes for CASSGLAGGGTDTQYF.

V gene TRBV29-1 combines with J gene TRBJ2-4; D unclear. Per germline, CDR1 SQVTM and CDR2 ANQGSEA. CDR3 length: 12 amino acids. Trimming pared 6 bases from V and 5 bases from J, leaving 11 bases between. CDR3 coding DNA: TGCAGCGTCCAACCTAGTCAAAACATTCAGTACTTC. As protein: CSVQPSQNIQYF.

V usage is TRBV18 and J usage is TRBJ1-1, with unresolved D. With 3 bases removed from V and 1 base from J, the gap between germline ends came to 12 bases. This CDR3 has 15 amino acids. Germline lookup yields CDR1 KGHSH and CDR2 LQKENI. CDR3 DNA sequence: TGTGCCAGCTCACCCAGTCACAGTGAGAACACTGAAGCTTTCTTT. Its protein is CASSPSHSENTEAFF. The variable domain in full, completed from reference TRBV18 and TRBJ1-1, reads NAGVMQNPRHLVRRRGQEARLRCSPMKGHSHVYWYRQLPEEGLKFMVYLQKENIIDESGMPKERFSAEFPKEGPSILRIQQVVRGDSAAYFCASSPSHSENTEAFFGQGTRLTVV.

This clone occurred a few times. The chain uses TRBV2 and TRBJ2-2; TRBD1 matches 8 bases. V shed 5 bases and J 4 bases; nucleotides not matched to a gene: 3. The CDR3 contains 14 residues. The V gene's germline CDR1 is SNHLY and CDR2 FYNNEI. The CDR3 protein is CASSRTGFTGELFF. For the CDR3, the DNA is TGTGCCAGCAGTCGGACAGGGTTCACCGGGGAGCTGTTTTTT.

A few counts support this clone. The chain carries TRBV28 and TRBJ2-7; 7 bases are a match to TRBD1. The ends lost 6 bases at V and 0 bases at J; junction bases unmatched: 11. The CDR3 spans 16 residues. Germline V lookup: CDR1 MDHEN, CDR2 SYDVKM. CDR3 DNA sequence: TGTGCCAGCAGCCAAGCCGGGACAGTGAGCTCCTACGAGCAGTACTTC. This gives the protein CASSQAGTVSSYEQYF. Filled out from reference TRBV28 and TRBJ2-7, the complete variable domain reads DVKVTQSSRYLVKRTGEKVFLECVQDMDHENMFWYRQDPGLGLRLIYFSYDVKMKEKGDIPEGYSVSREKKERFSLILESASTNQTSMYLCASSQAGTVSSYEQYFGPGTRLTVT.

This chain uses TRBV6-5 with TRBJ2-1; 13 bases align to TRBD2. Trimming cost V 6 bases and J 9 bases; bases outside gene matches: 5. This CDR3 spans 14 amino acids. CDR1 is MNHEY, CDR2 SVGAGI, per germline. The CDR3 nucleotides read TGTGCCAGCAGCGAACTAGCGGGAGGGGGTGAGCAGTTCTTC. This codes for CASSELAGGGEQFF.

The CDR3 nucleotides are TGTGCCAGCAGCTTACAGGGCTATGGCTACACCTTC. Translated, it gives CASSLQGYGYTF. This chain connects TRBV7-2 to TRBJ1-2; TRBD1 might be the D (5 bases). The V end lost 2 bases, the J end lost 4 bases, and 5 bases lay between the germline ends. The CDR3 sequence is 12 residues long. The V gene's germline CDR1 is SGHTA and CDR2 FQGNSA.

The chain couples TRBV10-3 to TRBJ2-3, with D possibly TRBD2 on 5 matching bases. The germline gives CDR1 ENHRY, CDR2 SYGVKD. V lost 10 bases and J lost 2, with 25 bases in between. CDR3 length: 17 amino acids. The CDR3 region is CATTTEPPRKYTDTQYF. As DNA, the CDR3 is TGTGCCACGACTACGGAACCCCCCCGGAAATACACAGATACGCAGTATTTT.

The rearrangement joins TRBV11-3 to TRBJ2-7; 9 positions match TRBD1. This CDR3 region has 15 residues. After removal of 5 bases from V and 6 bases from J, the junction contained 11 bases not matched to a gene. From germline, CDR1 is SGHNT and CDR2 YENEEA. The CDR3 loop reads CASSPLRGQGGEQYF. The CDR3 DNA follows: TGTGCCAGCAGCCCCCTCCGGGGACAGGGCGGCGAGCAGTACTTC.

The chain employs TRBV9 and TRBJ1-6; D is unresolved. There are 13 residues in the CDR3. Trimming removed 4 bases from V and 8 bases from J, with 10 bases in between. CDR1 is SGDLS and CDR2 is YYNGEE in the germline V gene. The CDR3 here is CASSPTRDSPLHF. The CDR3 nucleotides read TGTGCCAGCAGCCCAACGAGGGATTCACCCCTCCACTTT.

V usage is TRBV5-4 and J usage is TRBJ1-5; D remains ambiguous. Germline V lookup: CDR1 SGHNT, CDR2 YYREEE (reference sequence). The CDR3 is 13 amino acids. V was pared by 0 bases and J by 1 base, with 2 bases between. The CDR3 here is CASSLGSNQPQHF. In DNA form, the CDR3 reads TGTGCCAGCAGCTTGGGCAGCAATCAGCCCCAGCATTTT.